These 18 T cell receptor beta chains originate from one sample sequenced in a study of shared T cell receptors in the human thymus. The data were produced by immunoSEQ multiplex PCR, yet TCRdb's version contains in-frame clones alone and is incomplete. Among hundreds of thousands of clones listed, approximately 83% were seen once. These data were also reused for a study on human thymus T cells.

Sequencing was carried out using thymocytes. These TCRs come from a girl under two years old with a congenital heart defect.

The V gene is TRBV7-2, the J gene TRBJ1-4; TRBD1 aligns across 9 bases. Germline V gives CDR1 SGHTA, CDR2 FQGNSA. V lost 0 bases and J lost 8; bases outside the gene matches: 7. This CDR3 comprises 16 residues. DNA for the CDR3: TGTGCCAGCAGCTTAGCCCCGGGACAGGGTACGGAAAAACTGTTTTTT. Protein product: CASSLAPGQGTEKLFF. The complete variable domain, with remaining parts taken from reference TRBV7-2 and TRBJ1-4, reads GAGVSQSPSNKVTEKGKDVELRCDPISGHTALYWYRQSLGQGLEFLIYFQGNSAPDKSGLPSDRFSAERTGGSVSTLTIQRTQQEDSAVYLCASSLAPGQGTEKLFFGSGTQLSVL.

The gene calls are TRBV4-3 and TRBJ1-2, with D uncertain. Germline V gene data show CDR1 as LGHNA and CDR2 as YSLEER. This CDR3 has 18 amino acids. The V and J ends lost 0 bases and 2 bases respectively, with 19 bases between them. The CDR3 is CASSQDRSGSPSNYGYTF. CDR3 DNA sequence: TGCGCCAGCAGCCAAGATCGTTCTGGTAGCCCATCCAACTATGGCTACACCTTC.

J is TRBJ1-1 and V is TRBV4-3; perhaps TRBD1 as D (5 bases). The ends were cut back, 0 bases at V and 11 bases at J, with 25 bases in the middle. The CDR3 sequence is 17 residues long. CDR1 is LGHNA and CDR2 is YSLEER in the germline V gene. The CDR3 region is CASSQDRKVRVGKSAFF. The CDR3 bases are TGCGCCAGCAGCCAAGATCGGAAAGTCAGGGTGGGGAAGTCGGCTTTCTTT.

The chain employs TRBV6-5 and TRBJ1-6; 10 bases are a match to TRBD1. The junction had 10 bases not matched to a gene; V was cut back by 2 bases and J by 12 bases. There are 16 residues in the CDR3. CDR1 and CDR2 from the germline V gene are MNHEY and SVGAGI. The CDR3 region has the DNA TGTGCCAGCAGTTACGGGAGGGACAGGGGTATGATACCCCTCCACTTT. It codes for CASSYGRDRGMIPLHF.

This clone was counted a single time. The chain uses TRBV5-4 and TRBJ1-1, with no clear D. The V end lost 5 bases, the J end lost 0 bases, and 14 bases lay between the germline ends. The CDR3 extends over 15 amino acids. Germline-derived CDR1 and CDR2 are SGHNT and YYREEE (reference sequence). In DNA, the CDR3 is TGTGCCAGCAGGCAAAATCCGGGAGTGAACACTGAAGCTTTCTTT. Amino acid sequence: CASRQNPGVNTEAFF.

This sequence joins TRBV28 and TRBJ1-2, with 7 bases identical to TRBD1. The CDR3 length is 14 residues. V shed 5 bases, J shed 2 bases, and the junction held 5 bases outside the gene matches. Germline assignment: CDR1 MDHEN and CDR2 SYDVKM. The DNA for the CDR3 is TGTGCCAGCAGTATGGACAGGAGAAACTATGGCTACACCTTC. This sequence encodes CASSMDRRNYGYTF.

The sample holds one count of this clone. The chain has TRBV10-3 and TRBJ2-7; TRBD2 aligns across 8 bases. After removal of 0 bases from V and 2 bases from J, the junction contained 3 bases not matched to a gene. This CDR3 comprises 15 residues. CDR1 is ENHRY, CDR2 SYGVKD, per germline. This chain's CDR3 is CAISESSSGAYEQYF. Here the CDR3 DNA reads TGTGCCATCAGTGAGTCGAGTAGCGGGGCCTACGAGCAGTACTTC.

This chain links TRBV4-1 with TRBJ1-2, with D possibly matching TRBD1 (6 bases). The length of the CDR3 is 16 residues. The V gene's germline CDR1 is MGHRA and CDR2 YSYEKL. Trimming left V 4 bases short and J 2 bases short, with 17 bases between. The CDR3 here is CASSPHRPQGNYGYTF. In DNA, the CDR3 is TGCGCCAGCAGCCCTCATCGCCCACAGGGAAACTATGGCTACACCTTC.

The rearrangement links TRBV7-2 to TRBJ2-3; D is undetermined. The CDR3 runs to 17 residues. With 2 bases removed from V and 2 bases from J, the gap between germline ends came to 17 bases. From germline, CDR1 is SGHTA and CDR2 FQGNSA. The CDR3 DNA sequence: TGTGCCAGCAGCTTAAGAGAGCGACGCAAATACACAGATACGCAGTATTTT. Translation: CASSLRERRKYTDTQYF.

This clone has a single count. The chain couples TRBV7-6 to TRBJ1-2, with D possibly matching TRBD1 (5 bases). With 5 bases removed from V and 7 bases from J, the gap between germline ends came to 20 bases. Germline loops: CDR1 SGHVS, CDR2 FNYEAQ. CDR3 length: 15 residues. CDR3 bases: TGTGCCAGCAGCCCAGTAGGGTCAGGGAAGGTTGGCTACACCTTC. Its translation: CASSPVGSGKVGYTF.

J is TRBJ2-2 and V is TRBV6-1; weak D call: TRBD1 (5 bases). The CDR3 runs to 15 residues. Germline V CDR1 and CDR2: MNHNS, SASEGT. Trimming took off 1 base at V and 4 bases at J, with 10 bases between the two ends. The CDR3 here is CASSEVGDGTGELFF. The CDR3 DNA reads TGTGCCAGCAGTGAAGTAGGGGATGGCACCGGGGAGCTGTTTTTT.

The rearrangement joins TRBV9 to TRBJ1-1; the match to TRBD1 covers 7 bases. CDR3 size: 15 residues. Germline loops: CDR1 SGDLS, CDR2 YYNGEE. V was pared by 4 bases and J by 1 base, with 7 bases of the junction left unmatched. CDR3 sequence reads: CASSLWDSKNTEAFF. CDR3 nucleotide sequence: TGTGCCAGCAGCCTATGGGACAGCAAGAACACTGAAGCTTTCTTT.

This rearrangement joins TRBV27 to TRBJ1-5; D may be TRBD1 (6 bases). CDR3 length: 17 amino acids. V lost 5 bases and J 6 bases, leaving 23 bases between the germline ends. The V gene's germline CDR1 is MNHEY and CDR2 SMNVEV (reference sequence). The CDR3 bases are TGTGCCAGCAGTCTATACCCCACAGGGCGTGTGGGTCAGCCCCAGCATTTT. Protein sequence: CASSLYPTGRVGQPQHF.

V and J are TRBV2 and TRBJ1-1; 12 nucleotides line up with TRBD1. Germline values: CDR1 SNHLY, CDR2 FYNNEI. With 1 base clipped from V and 7 bases from J, the junction kept 22 bases outside the gene matches. The length of the CDR3 is 21 residues. The CDR3, as DNA: TGTGCCAGCAGTGAAGTGAACCCCTATGGGGACAGGGGGCTCTGCCTGTGTGAAGCTTTCTTT. Encoded protein: CASSEVNPYGDRGLCLCEAFF.

The chain has TRBV15 and TRBJ1-1; 9 bases align to TRBD1. The germline gives CDR1 LNHNV, CDR2 YYDKDF (reference sequence). V gave up 1 base and J gave up 4 bases; unmatched junction bases: 19. The length of the CDR3 is 20 residues. This CDR3 reads CATSRASDRGKLRPPTEAFF. In nucleotides, the CDR3 is TGTGCCACCAGCAGAGCGTCAGACAGGGGGAAATTAAGACCCCCCACTGAAGCTTTCTTT.

The chain employs TRBV19 and TRBJ1-1; D perhaps matches TRBD1 (6 bases). Germline loops: CDR1 LNHDA, CDR2 SQIVND (reference sequence). The CDR3 extends over 11 amino acids. The CDR3 DNA reads as TGTTCTACAGGGAGGAACACTGAAGCTTTCTTT. This translates into CSTGRNTEAFF.

This rearrangement joins TRBV7-2 to TRBJ2-7; 9 bases agree with TRBD2. The CDR3 sequence is 17 residues long. CDR1 is SGHTA and CDR2 is FQGNSA in the germline V gene. V gave up 4 bases and J gave up 2 bases; unmatched junction bases: 12. The CDR3 loop reads CASSSSEVGGGAYEQYF. CDR3 nucleotides: TGTGCCAGCAGCTCCTCCGAGGTTGGCGGGGGGGCCTACGAGCAGTACTTC.

The chain recombines TRBV2 with TRBJ2-7; D perhaps matches TRBD2 (6 bases). The CDR3 totals 14 residues. V shed 6 bases and J shed 1 base, with 13 bases lying between them. Germline CDR1 is SNHLY and CDR2 is FYNNEI. The DNA of the CDR3 is TGTGCCAGCAGCGATCCGGGAGATTCCTACGAGCAGTACTTC. Protein sequence: CASSDPGDSYEQYF.